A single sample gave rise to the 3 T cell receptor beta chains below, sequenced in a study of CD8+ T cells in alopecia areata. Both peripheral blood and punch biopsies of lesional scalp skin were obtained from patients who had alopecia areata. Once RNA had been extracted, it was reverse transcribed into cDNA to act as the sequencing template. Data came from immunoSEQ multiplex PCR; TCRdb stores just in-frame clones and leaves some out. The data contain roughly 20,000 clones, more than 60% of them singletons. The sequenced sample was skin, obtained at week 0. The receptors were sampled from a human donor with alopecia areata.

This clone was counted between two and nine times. The CDR3 DNA sequence: TGCGCCAGCAGCCAAGGACTAGCGGGGGCGAATGAGCAGTTCTTC. Protein product: CASSQGLAGANEQFF. This chain links TRBV4-3 with TRBJ2-1; 12 bases map to TRBD2. Trimming took 1 base from V and 7 from J; bases not matched to a gene: 2. Looked up from germline, CDR1 is LGHNA and CDR2 is YSLEER. CDR3 size: 15 residues.

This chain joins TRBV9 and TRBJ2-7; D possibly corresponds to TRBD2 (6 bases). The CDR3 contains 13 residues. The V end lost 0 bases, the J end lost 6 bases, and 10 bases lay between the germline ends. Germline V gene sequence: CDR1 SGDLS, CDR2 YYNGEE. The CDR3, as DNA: TGTGCCAGCAGCGTAGATGGGCGGGGCGAGCAGTACTTC. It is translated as CASSVDGRGEQYF.

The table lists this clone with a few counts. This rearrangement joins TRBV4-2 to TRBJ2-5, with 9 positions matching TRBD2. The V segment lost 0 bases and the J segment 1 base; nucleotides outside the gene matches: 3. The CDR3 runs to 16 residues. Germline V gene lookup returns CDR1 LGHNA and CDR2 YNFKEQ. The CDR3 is CASSQDGRGGQETQYF. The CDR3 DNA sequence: TGTGCCAGCAGCCAAGATGGGCGGGGGGGCCAAGAGACCCAGTACTTC.